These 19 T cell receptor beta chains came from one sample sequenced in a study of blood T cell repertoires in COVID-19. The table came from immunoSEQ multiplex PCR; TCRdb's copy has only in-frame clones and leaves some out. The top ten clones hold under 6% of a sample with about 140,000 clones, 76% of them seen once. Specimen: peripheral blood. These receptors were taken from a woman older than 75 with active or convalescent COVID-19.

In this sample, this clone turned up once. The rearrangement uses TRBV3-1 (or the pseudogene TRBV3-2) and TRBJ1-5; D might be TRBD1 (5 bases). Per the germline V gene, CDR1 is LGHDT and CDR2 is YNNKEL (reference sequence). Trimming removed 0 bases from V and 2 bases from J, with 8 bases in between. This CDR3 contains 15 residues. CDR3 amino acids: CASSQELGRNQPQHF. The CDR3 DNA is TGTGCCAGCAGCCAAGAACTGGGGCGCAATCAGCCCCAGCATTTT.

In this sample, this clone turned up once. The CDR3, as DNA: TGCGCCAGCAGCGCGGCAGGGACCTACGAGCAGTACTTC. Translating it yields CASSAAGTYEQYF. This chain uses TRBV5-1 with TRBJ2-7; perhaps TRBD1 as D (5 bases). The CDR3 covers 13 residues. In germline, CDR1 is SGHRS, CDR2 YFSETQ. Deletions cut 4 bases from V and 2 bases from J, with 10 bases between.

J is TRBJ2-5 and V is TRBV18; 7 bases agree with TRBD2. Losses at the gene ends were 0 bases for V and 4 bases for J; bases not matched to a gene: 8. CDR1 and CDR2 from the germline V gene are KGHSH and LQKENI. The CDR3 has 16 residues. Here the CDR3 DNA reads TGTGCCAGCTCACCACCTCAAGCGGGGCCTGGAGAGACCCAGTACTTC. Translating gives CASSPPQAGPGETQYF.

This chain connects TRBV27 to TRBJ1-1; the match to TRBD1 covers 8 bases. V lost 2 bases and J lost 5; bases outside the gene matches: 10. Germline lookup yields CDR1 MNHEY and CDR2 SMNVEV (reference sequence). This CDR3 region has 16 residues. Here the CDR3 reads CASSLTRTGLGTEAFF. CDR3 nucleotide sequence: TGTGCCAGCAGTTTAACCCGGACAGGGCTGGGGACTGAAGCTTTCTTT.

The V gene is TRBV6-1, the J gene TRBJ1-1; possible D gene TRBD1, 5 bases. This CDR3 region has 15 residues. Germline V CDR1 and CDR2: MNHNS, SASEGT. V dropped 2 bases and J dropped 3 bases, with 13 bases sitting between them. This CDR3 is CASSEQGSLDTEAFF. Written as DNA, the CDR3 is TGTGCCAGCAGTGAACAGGGAAGTTTGGACACTGAAGCTTTCTTT.

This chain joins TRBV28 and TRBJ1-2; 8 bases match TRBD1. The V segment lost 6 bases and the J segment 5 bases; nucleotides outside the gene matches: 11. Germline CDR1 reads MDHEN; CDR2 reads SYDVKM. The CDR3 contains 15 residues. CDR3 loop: CASSRGTGDSYGYTF. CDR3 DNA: TGTGCCAGCAGCCGCGGGACAGGCGATTCGTATGGCTACACCTTC.

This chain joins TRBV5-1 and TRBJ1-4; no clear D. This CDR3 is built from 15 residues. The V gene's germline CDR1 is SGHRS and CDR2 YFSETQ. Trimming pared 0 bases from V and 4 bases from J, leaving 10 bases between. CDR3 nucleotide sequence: TGCGCCAGCAGCTTGGACGGTGCCCTTAATGAAAAACTGTTTTTT. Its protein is CASSLDGALNEKLFF.

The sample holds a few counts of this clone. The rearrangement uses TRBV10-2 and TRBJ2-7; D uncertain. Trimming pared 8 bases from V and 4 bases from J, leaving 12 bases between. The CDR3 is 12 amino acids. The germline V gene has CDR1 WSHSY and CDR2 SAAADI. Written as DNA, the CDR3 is TGCGCCAGCGGGTCAGGATCTTACGAGCAGTACTTC. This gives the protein CASGSGSYEQYF.

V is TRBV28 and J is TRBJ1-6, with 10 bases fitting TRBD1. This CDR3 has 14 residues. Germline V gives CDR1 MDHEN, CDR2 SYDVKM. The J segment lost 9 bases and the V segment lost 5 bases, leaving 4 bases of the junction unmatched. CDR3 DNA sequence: TGTGCCAGCAGTGGGACAGGGGATTTTTCACCCCTCCACTTT. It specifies CASSGTGDFSPLHF.

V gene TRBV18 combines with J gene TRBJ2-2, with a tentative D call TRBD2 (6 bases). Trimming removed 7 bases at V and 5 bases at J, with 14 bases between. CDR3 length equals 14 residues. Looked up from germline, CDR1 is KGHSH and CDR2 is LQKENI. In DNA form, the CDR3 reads TGTGCCAGCTTACTACAGGAGGGGACCGGGGAGCTGTTTTTT. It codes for CASLLQEGTGELFF.

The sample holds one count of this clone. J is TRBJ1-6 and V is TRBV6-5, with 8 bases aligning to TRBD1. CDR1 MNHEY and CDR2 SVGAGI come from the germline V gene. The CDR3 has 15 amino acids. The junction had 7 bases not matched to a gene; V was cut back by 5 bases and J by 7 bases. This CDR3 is CASSPGQGANSPLHF. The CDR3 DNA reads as TGTGCCAGCAGTCCCGGGCAGGGGGCGAATTCACCCCTCCACTTT.

The CDR3 is CATVGTGTGNNEQFF. The DNA of the CDR3 is TGCGCCACCGTCGGGACAGGGACGGGAAACAATGAGCAGTTCTTC. This sequence joins TRBV5-1 and TRBJ2-1, with 9 bases identical to TRBD1. V shed 9 bases and J 5 bases; nucleotides not matched to a gene: 12. Germline CDR1 reads SGHRS; CDR2 reads YFSETQ. The CDR3 length is 15 residues.

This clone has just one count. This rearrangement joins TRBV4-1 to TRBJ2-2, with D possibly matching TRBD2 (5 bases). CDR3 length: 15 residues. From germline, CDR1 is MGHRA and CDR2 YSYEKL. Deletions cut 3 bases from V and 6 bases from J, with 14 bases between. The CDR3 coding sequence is TGCGCCAGCAGCCAGGAAGGACTGGGCGCCGGGGAGCTGTTTTTT. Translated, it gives CASSQEGLGAGELFF.

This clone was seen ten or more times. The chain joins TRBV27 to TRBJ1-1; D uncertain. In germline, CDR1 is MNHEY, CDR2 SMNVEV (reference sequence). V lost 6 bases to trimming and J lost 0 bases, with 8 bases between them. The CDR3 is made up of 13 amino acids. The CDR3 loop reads CASSPHMNTEAFF. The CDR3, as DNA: TGTGCCAGCAGCCCCCACATGAACACTGAAGCTTTCTTT.

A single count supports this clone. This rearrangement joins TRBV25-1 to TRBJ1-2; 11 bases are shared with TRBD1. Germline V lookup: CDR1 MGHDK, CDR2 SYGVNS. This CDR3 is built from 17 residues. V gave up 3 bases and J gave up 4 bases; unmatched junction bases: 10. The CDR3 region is CASSDLNDGTGGYGYTF. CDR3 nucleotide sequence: TGTGCCAGCAGTGACCTCAATGACGGGACAGGGGGCTATGGCTACACCTTC.

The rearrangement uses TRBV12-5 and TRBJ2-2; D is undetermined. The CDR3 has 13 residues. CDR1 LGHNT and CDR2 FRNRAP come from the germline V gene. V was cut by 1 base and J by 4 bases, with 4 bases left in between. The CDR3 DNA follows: TGTGCTAGTGGTTTGGCACTCACCGGGGAGCTGTTTTTT. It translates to CASGLALTGELFF.

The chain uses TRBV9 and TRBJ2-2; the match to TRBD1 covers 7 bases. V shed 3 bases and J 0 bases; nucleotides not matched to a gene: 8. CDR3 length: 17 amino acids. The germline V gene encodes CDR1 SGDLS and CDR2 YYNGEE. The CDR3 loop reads CASSAPRGGSNTGELFF. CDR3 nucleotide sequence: TGTGCCAGCAGCGCCCCTCGAGGGGGCTCGAACACCGGGGAGCTGTTTTTT.

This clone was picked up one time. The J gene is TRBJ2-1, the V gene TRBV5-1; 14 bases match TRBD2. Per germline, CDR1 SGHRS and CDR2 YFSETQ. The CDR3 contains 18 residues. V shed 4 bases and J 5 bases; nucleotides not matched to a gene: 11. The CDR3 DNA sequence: TGCGCCAGCAGCCCGCCGGGACTAGCGGGGGTCCTCAACAATGAGCAGTTCTTC. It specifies CASSPPGLAGVLNNEQFF. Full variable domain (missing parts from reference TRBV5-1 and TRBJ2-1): KAGVTQTPRYLIKTRGQQVTLSCSPISGHRSVSWYQQTPGQGLQFLFEYFSETQRNKGNFPGRFSGRQFSNSRSEMNVSTLELGDSALYLCASSPPGLAGVLNNEQFFGPGTRLTVL.

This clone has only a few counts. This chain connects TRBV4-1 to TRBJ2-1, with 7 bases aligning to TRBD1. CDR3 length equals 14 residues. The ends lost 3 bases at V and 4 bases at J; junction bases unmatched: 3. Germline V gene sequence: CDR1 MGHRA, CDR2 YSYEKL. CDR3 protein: CASSQTGPYNEQFF. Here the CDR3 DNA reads TGCGCCAGCAGCCAGACAGGGCCTTACAATGAGCAGTTCTTC.